The entry below describes one TCR beta chain. The specificity of this receptor is unknown. No much larger clonotype is one base removed from it; base qualities were not supplied. The receptor library was made with single-cell sequencing. The sequencer was an Illumina NovaSeq 6000. The BD Rhapsody Targeted mRNA and AbSeq Reagent Kit was used in a microwell format for cell capture and library preparation. Libraries covered TCR, sample tags, AbSeq, and targeted mRNA from the Human T-Cell Expression Panel plus custom TOX and TOX2 primers. An Illumina NovaSeq was used to sequence the libraries. In the original analysis: The analysis covered about 10,000 cells in total, of which around 7,100 were CD8 T cells and 4494 were CD8 T cells with an identifiable TCR CDR3. The BD Rhapsody Targeted Analysis Pipeline, including V(D)J processing, was run on the Seven Bridges Genomics platform to process the raw data. Quality control, Sample Tag demultiplexing with Lex-BDSMK, clone identification with VDJ Explorer, and Seurat clustering were all done in SeqGeq 1.6.0. Clones comprising <1% of CD8 T cells were considered non-expanded; clones comprising >2.5% of the sample were considered clonal expansions. The raw public reads went through TCRdb reprocessing: fastp at Q25, MiXCR clone calling, in-frame beta chains kept. All rows with the same CDR3 protein become a single entry with the most common DNA and genes. TCRdb, not the original authors, processed these V and J calls. This sample is represented by tens of thousands of distinct CDR3 sequences; just over 35% of them were singletons. The ten largest clones capture less than 30% of the sample.

The time point tag for this specimen amounts to: five sample-tagged time points from pre-transplant (day -1) to day 368 post-transplant, pooled. PBMC were thawed and then stimulated for 12 hours with a CMV IE-1 overlapping peptide library, with no transport inhibitors added. After being thawed and rested overnight, the cells were stimulated in R10 medium along with CD28/CD49d costimulation. The IE-1 peptide library was made up of 15-amino-acid peptides, each overlapping by 11 amino acids. Each time point was barcoded with BD Single-Cell Multiplexing Kit Sample Tags, pooled, and stained with oligo-conjugated anti-CD45RA plus sorting antibodies. A BD FACSAria III was used to sort CMV-responsive CD8+CD137+ and CD4+CD154+ T cells at 4-way purity. Blood was drawn into EDTA vacutainers and was processed by Ficoll gradient within 1-24 hours. This entry comes from a study of immune aging and cytomegalovirus after organ transplant (dated by TCRdb to the early 2020s). For the wider study: Three-drug immunosuppression with prednisone, tacrolimus, and mycophenolate was given to all transplant recipients.

V is pruned by 5 bases and J by 6 bases, leaving 11 bases of the junction without a gene match. CDR1 and CDR2 (MNHEY, SVGAGI) derive from the germline V gene. Spanning cysteine to phenylalanine, the CDR3 consists of 15 amino acids. Only CDR3 DNA remains: 45 bases, in frame from the first base. The investigation overall reported the following: Large clones contained a higher proportion of TEMRA cells, and the seven largest clones (more than 1,700 cells) acquired aged and TEMRA cells while losing TCM cells. Following viremia, cells with an aged phenotype rose post-transplant no matter the clone size, with the increase showing up earlier in large clones (days 200-264) than in small clones. CD57 was not measured in the sequencing data, so a conservative gene-based aging definition was used instead.

The sequencing here drew on CMV peptide-activated CD4+ and CD8+ T cells sorted from blood, taken at five time points, pooled. Sample cell subset or site, as interpreted from the label and publication: sorted CD8+CD137+ and CD4+CD154+ T cells after roughly 12 h CMV IE-1 peptide stimulation. The rearrangement joined TRBV6-5 to TRBJ1-2, and 8 bases in between align with TRBD1. This TCR was sampled from a female donor who had a heart transplant and CMV viremia. The CDR3 sequence is CASSPQGGFVNGYTF. The bases are TGTGCCAGCAGTCCACAGGGGGGGTTCGTAAATGGCTACACCTTC.